These 4 T cell receptor beta chains came from one sample sequenced in a study of CD4 T cells in relation to SARS-CoV-2 and coronaviruses. The table came from immunoSEQ multiplex PCR; TCRdb's copy has only in-frame clones and leaves some out. In the table there are about 26,000 clones, about 76% of which are singletons. The unexposed donors gave CD4+ T cells in about 2011-2018, prior to COVID-19. After less than 11 days of culture, CD4+ T cells were isolated. Antigens for these TCRs are unknown. The sequenced sample was CD4+ T cells from PBMCs, cultured in vitro. Source of these receptors: a human donor in good health.

This clone was found a few times. The chain joins TRBV7-9 to TRBJ2-1, with 7 bases lining up with TRBD2. Looked up from germline, CDR1 is SEHNR and CDR2 is FQNEAQ (reference sequence). CDR3 length: 15 residues. Trimming at V came to 3 bases and at J to 0 bases, leaving 2 bases not matched to a gene. CDR3 protein: CASSFSGGSYNEQFF. CDR3 DNA: TGTGCCAGCAGCTTTTCGGGGGGCTCCTACAATGAGCAGTTCTTC.

This rearrangement joins TRBV7-2 to TRBJ2-3; 10 nucleotides align to TRBD2. This CDR3 is built from 17 residues. With V trimmed by 2 bases and J by 4 bases, 9 bases remained unmatched. Germline assignment: CDR1 SGHTA and CDR2 FQGNSA. The CDR3 DNA reads TGTGCCAGCAGCTTAACCCGGAGCGGGGGGGCGGCAGATACGCAGTATTTT. It specifies CASSLTRSGGAADTQYF.

The rearrangement joins TRBV11-2 to TRBJ1-5; 8 nucleotides agree with TRBD1. Trimming removed 1 base from V and 3 bases from J; junction bases left unmatched: 2. The CDR3 is 15 amino acids. Germline loops: CDR1 SGHAT, CDR2 FQNNGV. CDR3 in DNA: TGTGCCAGCAGCTTAGGTCAGGGGGCCAATCAGCCCCAGCATTTT. Translated: CASSLGQGANQPQHF.

J is TRBJ2-1 and V is TRBV5-1; tentatively, D is TRBD2 (6 bases). V was cut by 0 bases and J by 6 bases, with 10 bases left in between. In germline, CDR1 is SGHRS, CDR2 YFSETQ. The CDR3 covers 14 residues. CDR3 sequence reads: CASSLAEGFNEQFF. DNA of the CDR3: TGCGCCAGCAGCTTGGCGGAGGGCTTCAATGAGCAGTTCTTC.